Below, 22 T cell receptor beta chains from the same sample are listed, as sequenced in a study of human T cells and chemical hapten exposure. Whole blood, unfractionated, served as the material for total RNA extraction. Individual cDNA molecules received unique molecular identifiers in the library. Each CDR3 protein gets one entry after TCRdb re-called the reads with MiXCR. This table has 3,200 or so distinct CDR3 sequences, about 50% appearing once. Sequencing was carried out using whole blood. These receptors came from a human donor who had alopecia or was a healthy volunteer (not recorded which). Some clones in this sample may be carry-over from other donors' samples. This table probably holds off-target reads from a library built for another chain.

This chain links TRBV6-2 or TRBV6-3 with TRBJ1-1; no definite D call. The CDR3 spans 13 residues. V was shortened by 4 bases and J by 12 bases, with 18 bases between the two germline ends. From germline, CDR1 is MNHEY and CDR2 SVGEGT. The DNA for the CDR3 is TGTGCCAGCAGTTCCTCCGGGCCAAAAAGGACTTTCTTT. This gives the protein CASSSSGPKRTFF.

The CDR3 DNA sequence: TGTGCCAGCAGTTGGGCTAGCCTGGGAACCTACGAGCAGTACTTC. Its translation: CASSWASLGTYEQYF. The chain links TRBV28 to TRBJ2-7, with D perhaps matching TRBD2 (5 bases). Germline V gives CDR1 MDHEN, CDR2 SYDVKM. The CDR3 has 15 residues. V lost 4 bases to trimming and J lost 2 bases, with 15 bases between them.

This chain uses TRBV7-2 with TRBJ2-1; TRBD2 agrees at 10 bases. Trimming at V came to 6 bases and at J to 5 bases, leaving 4 bases not matched to a gene. This CDR3 comprises 14 residues. Germline V lookup: CDR1 SGHTA, CDR2 FQGNSA. CDR3 residues: CASRPLAGNNEQFF. In DNA form, the CDR3 reads TGTGCCAGCAGGCCACTAGCGGGGAACAATGAGCAGTTCTTC.

The chain couples TRBV12-3 or TRBV12-4 to TRBJ2-7; TRBD2 matches at 7 bases. V gave up 4 bases and J gave up 3 bases; unmatched junction bases: 3. This CDR3 contains 13 residues. CDR3 loop: CASSWGTIYEQYF. In DNA, the CDR3 is TGTGCCAGCAGTTGGGGGACTATCTACGAGCAGTACTTC.

This clonotype was seen a single time. The chain employs TRBV6-2 or TRBV6-3 and TRBJ2-5; tentatively, D is TRBD1 (6 bases). The germline gives CDR1 MNHEY, CDR2 SVGEGT. CDR3 length equals 14 residues. V lost 4 bases to trimming and J lost 5 bases, with 14 bases between them. The CDR3 DNA follows: TGTGCCAGCAGTTCCTCAGGGGCCCCGGAGACCCAGTACTTC. Its translation: CASSSSGAPETQYF.

The rearrangement joins TRBV2 to TRBJ2-2; D uncertain. Trimming removed 4 bases at V and 7 bases at J, with 7 bases between. Germline V gene data show CDR1 as SNHLY and CDR2 as FYNNEI. This CDR3 comprises 12 residues. Here the CDR3 reads CASSVRGGELFF. In nucleotides, the CDR3 is TGTGCCAGCAGTGTTCGCGGCGGGGAGCTGTTTTTT.

V and J are TRBV6-5 and TRBJ2-7; 8 positions agree with TRBD2. After removal of 8 bases from V and 1 base from J, the junction contained 10 bases not matched to a gene. The germline gives CDR1 MNHEY, CDR2 SVGAGI. The CDR3 contains 15 residues. In DNA, the CDR3 is TGTGCCAGCCGCTACGGGGTAGCGGGGTCCTACGAGCAGTACTTC. Translation gives CASRYGVAGSYEQYF.

The chain is built from TRBV6-1 and TRBJ2-6; D assignment may be TRBD1 or TRBD2 (6 bases each). Trimming removed 11 bases at V and 0 bases at J, with 17 bases between. Germline CDR1 is MNHNS and CDR2 is SASEGT. The CDR3 covers 16 residues. CDR3 DNA: TGTGCCCATGGTTCGGGGGCGGGCTCTGGGGCCAACGTCCTGACTTTC. Amino acids: CAHGSGAGSGANVLTF.

V and J are TRBV28 and TRBJ2-3; 9 bases align to TRBD2. Germline V lookup: CDR1 MDHEN, CDR2 SYDVKM. The CDR3 consists of 15 residues. With V trimmed by 7 bases and J by 3 bases, 8 bases remained unmatched. The CDR3 nucleotides read TGTGCCAGCACCGATAGGGCGGGAGGGACAGATACGCAGTATTTT. Its translation is CASTDRAGGTDTQYF.

The CDR3 spells CASSEWGNTQYF. CDR3 bases: TGTGCCAGCAGTGAATGGGGGAACACGCAGTATTTT. This chain links TRBV2 with TRBJ2-3, with D perhaps being TRBD1 or TRBD2 (5 bases each). The CDR3 consists of 12 residues. Trimming pared 2 bases from V and 9 bases from J, leaving 9 bases between. Germline V gene sequence: CDR1 SNHLY, CDR2 FYNNEI.

V usage is TRBV4-1 and J usage is TRBJ2-2, with 8 bases lining up with TRBD2. The CDR3 runs 17 residues. Unmatched junction bases numbered 13, after V lost 3 bases and J lost 7 bases. Germline V gene data show CDR1 as MGHRA and CDR2 as YSYEKL. CDR3 DNA: TGCGCCAGCAGCCACCCTCTGGGACTAGGGGGGCACGGGGAGCTGTTTTTT. Translated: CASSHPLGLGGHGELFF.

J is TRBJ2-5 and V is TRBV6-5, with 11 bases identical to TRBD1. Germline-derived CDR1 and CDR2 are MNHEY and SVGAGI. The J segment lost 3 bases and the V segment lost 6 bases, leaving 9 bases of the junction unmatched. This CDR3 is 16 amino acids long. The CDR3 sequence: CASSPGQGALKETQYF. The CDR3, as DNA: TGTGCCAGCAGCCCCGGACAGGGGGCGCTTAAAGAGACCCAGTACTTC.

This clonotype was counted only a few times. This chain joins TRBV6-2 or TRBV6-3 and TRBJ2-3; either TRBD1 or TRBD2 may supply D (6 bases each). The CDR3 loop spans 18 amino acids. CDR1 and CDR2 from the germline V gene are MNHEY and SVGEGT. V dropped 5 bases and J dropped 0 bases, with 21 bases sitting between them. CDR3 amino acids: CASSPLGGQRISTDTQYF. In nucleotides, the CDR3 is TGTGCCAGCAGTCCCCTCGGGGGCCAGCGGATTAGCACAGATACGCAGTATTTT.

V is TRBV18 and J is TRBJ2-1; D call uncertain. This CDR3 is 13 amino acids long. Germline-derived CDR1 and CDR2 are KGHSH and LQKENI. The V end lost 0 bases, the J end lost 7 bases, and 7 bases lay between the germline ends. DNA for the CDR3: TGTGCCAGCTCACCACCGCCGAGGAATGAGCAGTTCTTC. This gives the protein CASSPPPRNEQFF.

The chain employs TRBV4-3 and TRBJ1-2; D remains ambiguous. The CDR3 length is 17 residues. Deletions cut 5 bases from V and 2 bases from J, with 21 bases between. The germline V gene encodes CDR1 LGHNA and CDR2 YSLEER. The CDR3, as DNA: TGCGCCAGCAGCGAAGTGGTGGCTGGAGGAGCAAACTATGGCTACACCTTC. Translated, it gives CASSEVVAGGANYGYTF.

The V gene is TRBV7-3, the J gene TRBJ2-5; perhaps TRBD2 as D (5 bases). Germline V gene sequence: CDR1 SGHTA, CDR2 FQGTGA. V lost 2 bases and J lost 2, with 6 bases in between. The CDR3 covers 13 residues. The CDR3 DNA reads as TGTGCCAGCAGCTTAGGACTGCAAGAGACCCAGTACTTC. Protein sequence: CASSLGLQETQYF.

V and J are TRBV28 and TRBJ2-3, with TRBD2 matching 10 bases. CDR1 and CDR2 from the germline V gene are MDHEN and SYDVKM. V lost 2 bases, J lost 3 bases, and 2 bases stayed unmatched. The CDR3 is 15 amino acids. The CDR3 spells CASSLPSGRTDTQYF. The CDR3 DNA reads as TGTGCCAGCAGTTTACCTAGCGGGAGAACAGATACGCAGTATTTT.

In DNA form, the CDR3 reads TGTGCCAGCTCACCAGCAGCGGGGCTACAAGAGACCCAGTACTTC. It translates to CASSPAAGLQETQYF. The rearrangement uses TRBV18 and TRBJ2-5; 7 positions agree with TRBD2. Per germline, CDR1 KGHSH and CDR2 LQKENI. This CDR3 is built from 15 residues. V lost 2 bases, J lost 2 bases, and 5 bases stayed unmatched.

J is TRBJ2-5 and V is TRBV11-2; 10 bases agree with TRBD1. Germline V lookup: CDR1 SGHAT, CDR2 FQNNGV. J gave up 4 bases and V 2 bases, and 10 bases lay outside the gene matches. The CDR3 covers 17 residues. The CDR3 region has the DNA TGTGCCAGCAGCTTACTTGTAGACAGGGGGCCTCGAGAGACCCAGTACTTC. It encodes CASSLLVDRGPRETQYF.

V and J are TRBV30 and TRBJ2-3; a weak D match, TRBD2 (5 bases). V lost 5 bases and J 6 bases, leaving 12 bases between the germline ends. Germline CDR1 is GTSNPN and CDR2 is SVGIG (reference sequence). CDR3 size: 12 residues. As DNA, the CDR3 is TGTGCCTGGCATAGGAGGTTTGATACGCAGTATTTT. Translating gives CAWHRRFDTQYF. Complete variable domain (other parts from reference TRBV30 and TRBJ2-3): SQTIHQWPATLVQPVGSPLSLECTVEGTSNPNLYWYRQAAGRGLQLLFYSVGIGQISSEVPQNLSASRPQDRQFILSSKKLLLSDSGFYLCAWHRRFDTQYFGPGTRLTVL.

For the CDR3, the DNA is TGTGCCAGCAGTGAACTGGGTAATCAGCCCCAGCATTTT. This gives the protein CASSELGNQPQHF. This chain links TRBV6-1 with TRBJ1-5; D is unclear. Trimming cost V 2 bases and J 4 bases, with 6 bases left between them. In germline, CDR1 is MNHNS, CDR2 SASEGT. This CDR3 has 13 amino acids.

The V and J genes are TRBV5-4 and TRBJ2-5; 9 positions agree with TRBD2. CDR3 length: 16 residues. Germline CDR1 and CDR2: SGHNT and YYREEE (reference sequence). Trimming removed 3 bases from V and 2 bases from J; junction bases left unmatched: 8. The CDR3, as DNA: TGTGCCAGCAGCTGGGGTAGCGGGGGTCCACAAGAGACCCAGTACTTC. Protein sequence: CASSWGSGGPQETQYF.